Listed below are T cell receptor beta chains from one sample, sequenced in a study of OX40 agonist ivuxolimab in advanced cancers. Using immunoSEQ multiplex PCR, the repertoire was profiled, and TCRdb retains in-frame clones only, with some absent. The sample contains tens of thousands of clones, roughly 80% of which appear only once. The material was CD4+ or CD8+ T cells sorted from blood, obtained in a trial of the OX40 agonist ivuxolimab. The receptors here all came from an adult with an advanced solid tumor such as melanoma, head and neck, liver or kidney cancer. Both conserved end residues are part of each CDR3. D genes are given only for firm matches. A row's size may be missing; if present it is once, few, many or a size class.

size,V,J,D,DNA,CDR3
NA,TRBV7-9,TRBJ1-4,NA,TGTGCCAGCAGCTTAGAGGCTGGGTCTGAAAAACTGTTTTTT,CASSLEAGSEKLFF
NA,TRBV7-9,TRBJ2-3,NA,TGTGCCAGCAGCTTCTACGCGGGTCCAGATACGCAGTATTTT,CASSFYAGPDTQYF
NA,TRBV2,TRBJ2-5,TRBD2,TGTGCCAGCAATGCGGGACGGGGGGAAGAGACCCAGTACTTC,CASNAGRGEETQYF
NA,TRBV7-4,TRBJ2-3,NA,TGTGCCAGCAGTTCAGGGCGGGGTGGGCTCACAGATACGCAGTATTTT,CASSSGRGGLTDTQYF
NA,TRBV2,TRBJ2-5,NA,TGTGCCAGCAGTGGGGCAGGGGAGGCCCAGTACTTC,CASSGAGEAQYF
NA,TRBV9,TRBJ2-7,TRBD2,TGTGCCAGCAGCGACACCGGGACTAGCTACTCCGAGCAGTACTTC,CASSDTGTSYSEQYF
NA,TRBV19,TRBJ1-1,NA,TGTGCCAGTACCCCCACAGGGACACAACCCTTTATTGAAGCTTTCTTT,CASTPTGTQPFIEAFF
few,TRBV5-6,TRBJ2-4,NA,TGTGCCAGCAGTCTTGCAGGGTTAGACATTCAGTACTTC,CASSLAGLDIQYF
NA,TRBV2,TRBJ2-2,TRBD2,TGTGCCAGCAGTGTAACTAGCGGGAGGGTCGGCACCGGGGAGCTGTTTTTT,CASSVTSGRVGTGELFF
once,TRBV15,TRBJ2-1,NA,TGTGCCACCAGCAGAGATAAAGGTGGTAGTCGCAATGAGCAGTTCTTC,CATSRDKGGSRNEQFF
NA,TRBV11-1,TRBJ1-5,NA,TGTGCCAGCAGCTTAGCGGGGGGTCTGCCCCAGCATTTT,CASSLAGGLPQHF
once,TRBV10-3,TRBJ1-3,NA,TGTGCCACCCAGCGGGGCGCGAGCTCTGGAAACACCATATATTTT,CATQRGASSGNTIYF
once,TRBV7-2,TRBJ1-6,NA,TGTGCCAGCAGCTTAGAGGGACGGTTGTCACCCCTCCACTTT,CASSLEGRLSPLHF
NA,TRBV19,TRBJ1-5,NA,TGTGCCAGTAGAGACAGGTCGAGACAGCCCCAGCATTTT,CASRDRSRQPQHF
NA,TRBV10-3,TRBJ2-7,NA,TGTGCCATCAGGGCAAACGAGCAGTACTTC,CAIRANEQYF
NA,TRBV6-5,TRBJ1-1,NA,TGTGCCAGCAGTAGGGGCCCGGCTGAAGCTTTCTTT,CASSRGPAEAFF
NA,TRBV5-6,TRBJ2-7,NA,TGTGCCAGCATCCGTGGAAGGGGTAGCTCCTACGAGCAGTACTTC,CASIRGRGSSYEQYF
NA,TRBV18,TRBJ1-4,TRBD1,TGTGCCAGCTCACCGTATGAACACCTGGGGACAGGTCGTAATGAAAAACTGTTTTTT,CASSPYEHLGTGRNEKLFF
NA,TRBV9,TRBJ2-5,NA,TGTGCCAGCAGCTACCGGGAGACCCAGTACTTC,CASSYRETQYF
medium-sized,TRBV27,TRBJ2-7,NA,TGTGCCAGCAGTTTACGAGAGGGGAATATATACGAGCAGTACTTC,CASSLREGNIYEQYF
NA,TRBV11-2,TRBJ1-1,NA,TGTGCCAGCAGCTCTCCGACTGAAGCTTTCTTT,CASSSPTEAFF
NA,TRBV6-6,TRBJ1-5,NA,TGTGCCAGCAATACCGGGGATCAGCCCCAGCATTTT,CASNTGDQPQHF
few,TRBV6-6,TRBJ2-2,NA,TGTGCCAGCACCCGGGAGAGGAACACCGGGGAGCTGTTTTTT,CASTRERNTGELFF
NA,TRBV30,TRBJ2-3,NA,TGTGCCTTCACTAGTCCTAGCACAGATACGCAGTATTTT,CAFTSPSTDTQYF
NA,TRBV25-1,TRBJ1-3,TRBD1,TGTGCCAGCAGTGAATTTAGCGGGACAGTTGGAAACACCATATATTTT,CASSEFSGTVGNTIYF
NA,TRBV2,TRBJ2-5,TRBD1,TGTGCCAGCAGCCTCTTTGGGACAGGCCAAGAGACCCAGTACTTC,CASSLFGTGQETQYF
NA,TRBV18,TRBJ1-1,NA,TGTGCCAGCTCACTCACGACAGTCACAAACACTGAAGCTTTCTTT,CASSLTTVTNTEAFF
once,TRBV28,TRBJ2-1,TRBD2,TGTGCCAGCAGTCTACTAGCGGGAGGGTACAATGAGCAGTTCTTC,CASSLLAGGYNEQFF
NA,TRBV19,TRBJ2-5,NA,TGTGCCAGTAGTTTTTCTTTTGTGACTCAAGAGACCCAGTACTTC,CASSFSFVTQETQYF
NA,TRBV6-1,TRBJ2-7,TRBD2,TGTGCCAGCAGTGAAAGTGGTAGCGGGACCGAGCAGTACTTC,CASSESGSGTEQYF
NA,TRBV11-2,TRBJ1-6,NA,TGTGCCAGCAGCTTAGACTGGAATTCACCCCTCCACTTT,CASSLDWNSPLHF
NA,TRBV28,TRBJ2-7,NA,TGTGCCAGCAGTGGAGGGGGTTCCTACGAGCAGTACTTC,CASSGGGSYEQYF